This T cell receptor (beta chain) came from a study of T cells in Graves' hyperthyroidism and ophthalmopathy. In this sample, this clonotype turned up many times. Its antigen is not known. Study conclusions and caveats: Through a model of 13 V-J features, ophthalmopathy was separated from stable hyperthyroidism. Most thyroid clonotypes expanded above 0.001 were also detected in blood.

Template material for amplifying TCR beta CDR3 regions consisted of RNA transcripts. TCR CDR3 underwent first-round RT-PCR with the HTBI primer set. TCRdb processed the multiplex PCR reads anew with MiXCR; each CDR3 protein has one entry. This sample has 300,000 to 450,000 distinct CDR3 sequences, with roughly an eighth found just once. Lactation, pregnancy, other autoimmune disease or uncontrolled infection excluded patients. Clinical symptoms, serum thyroxine and TRAb, thyroid ultrasound and orbital computed tomography were used for the diagnoses. There are 12 residues in the CDR3. Germline loops: CDR1 SNHLY, CDR2 FYNNEI. Trimming shortened V by 10 bases and J by 1 base, and 9 bases separated the two germline ends.

V usage is TRBV2 and J usage is TRBJ2-3; possibly TRBD2 for D (6 bases). The sequenced material came from blood. This receptor was taken from a woman between 18 and 29 years old with Graves' hyperthyroidism. The CDR3 DNA reads TGTGCCAACCAGCGGGGCACAGATACGCAGTATTTT. This translates into CANQRGTDTQYF.